This T cell receptor (beta chain) was obtained from a study of control samples from healthy donors and cancer patients. The protocol was immunoSEQ multiplex PCR, while the TCRdb copy is restricted to in-frame clones and leaves out a portion. The sample consists of about 130,000 clones, about 90% of them appearing once. Trimming removed 7 bases from V and 7 bases from J, with 23 bases in between. This CDR3 has 17 residues. In germline, CDR1 is LGHDT, CDR2 YNNKEL (reference sequence). The sample consisted of blood. The V call is TRBV3-1 (or the pseudogene TRBV3-2), the J call TRBJ1-6, with D perhaps matching TRBD1 (6 bases). The source is a man between 18 and 35 years old in good health. DNA for the CDR3: TGTGCCAGCAACCAGGGAGGGGGTGGTTGGGCCAATTCACCCCTCCACTTT. Translated: CASNQGGGGWANSPLHF.